This T cell receptor beta chain was recovered during a study of blood T cell repertoires in COVID-19. Whole-study context: Samples representing acute and convalescent COVID-19 were sourced from the United States, Italy and Spain. In each case, the material was cDNA or gDNA derived from T cells, B-cell-depleted T cells, or PBMCs.

Authors' processing steps: Researchers report that nucleated cell counts were estimated from reference gene primer amplification. Produced via immunoSEQ multiplex PCR; TCRdb's table is partial and in-frame only. Clone size and V and J calls were adopted from that table, with D and trimming inferred from the DNA. The sample consists of tens of thousands of clones, about 87% of them appearing once. The CDR3 covers 15 residues. Germline V gene sequence: CDR1 GTSNPN, CDR2 SVGIG (reference sequence). The V gene lost 5 bases and the J gene lost 6 bases, with 22 bases spanning the gap. The sequence derives from an older man with active or convalescent COVID-19. Source material: peripheral blood. The V gene is TRBV30, the J gene TRBJ1-1; maybe TRBD1 (6 bases). DNA of the CDR3: TGTGCCTGGGCCGGAGTTGGGAACAGGGTAGCTGAAGCTTTCTTT. Encoded protein: CAWAGVGNRVAEAFF.